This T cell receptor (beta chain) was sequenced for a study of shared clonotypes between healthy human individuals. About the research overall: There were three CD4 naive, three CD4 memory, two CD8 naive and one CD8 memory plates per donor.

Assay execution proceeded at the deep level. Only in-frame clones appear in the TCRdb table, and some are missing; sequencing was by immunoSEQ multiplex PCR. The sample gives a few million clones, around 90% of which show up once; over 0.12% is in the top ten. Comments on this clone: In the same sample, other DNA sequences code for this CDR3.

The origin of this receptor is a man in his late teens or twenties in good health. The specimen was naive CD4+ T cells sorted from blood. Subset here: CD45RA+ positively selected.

CDR3 sequence (DNA): TGTGCCAGCAGTTTCTGGACAGGGAAGAGCTCCTATAATTCACCCCTCCACTTT. Amino acids: CASSFWTGKSSYNSPLHF. This rearrangement joins TRBV28 to TRBJ1-6, with TRBD1 matching 8 bases. Germline V gene sequence: CDR1 MDHEN, CDR2 SYDVKM. Trimming took 3 bases from V and 0 from J; bases not matched to a gene: 7. This CDR3 has 18 amino acids.